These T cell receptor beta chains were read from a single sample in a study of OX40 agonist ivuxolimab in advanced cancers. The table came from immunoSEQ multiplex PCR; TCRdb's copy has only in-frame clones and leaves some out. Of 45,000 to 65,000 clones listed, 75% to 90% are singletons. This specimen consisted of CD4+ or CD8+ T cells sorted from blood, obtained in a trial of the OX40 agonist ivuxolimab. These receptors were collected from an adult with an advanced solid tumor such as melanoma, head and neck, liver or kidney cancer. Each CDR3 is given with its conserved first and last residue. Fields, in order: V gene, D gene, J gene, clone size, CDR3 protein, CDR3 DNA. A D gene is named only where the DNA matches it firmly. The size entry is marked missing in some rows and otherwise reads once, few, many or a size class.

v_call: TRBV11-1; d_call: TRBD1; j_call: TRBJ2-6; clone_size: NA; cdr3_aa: CASSPRDRFSGANVLTF; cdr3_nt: TGTGCCAGCAGCCCCAGGGACAGGTTCTCTGGGGCCAACGTCCTGACTTTC
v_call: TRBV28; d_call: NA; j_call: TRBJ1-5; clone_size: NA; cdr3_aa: CASLKQGQPQHF; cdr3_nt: TGTGCCAGCTTAAAACAAGGGCAGCCCCAGCATTTT
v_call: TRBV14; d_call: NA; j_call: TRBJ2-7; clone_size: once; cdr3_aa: CASSQGSPSEQYF; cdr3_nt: TGTGCCAGCAGCCAAGGGAGTCCCTCTGAGCAGTACTTC
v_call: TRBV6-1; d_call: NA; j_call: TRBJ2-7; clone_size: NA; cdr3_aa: CASSDLGVDEQYF; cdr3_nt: TGTGCCAGCAGTGACCTGGGCGTGGACGAGCAGTACTTC
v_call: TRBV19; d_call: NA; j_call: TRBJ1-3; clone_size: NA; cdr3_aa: CASSQDSSGNTIYF; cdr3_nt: TGTGCCAGTAGTCAGGACAGCTCTGGAAACACCATATATTTT
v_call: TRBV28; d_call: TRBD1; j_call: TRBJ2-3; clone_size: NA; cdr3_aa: CATYLTGTGKDTQYF; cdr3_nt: TGTGCCACCTATCTTACCGGGACAGGGAAAGATACGCAGTATTTT
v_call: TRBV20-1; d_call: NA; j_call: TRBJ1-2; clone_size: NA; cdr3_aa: CSAFRTEGYTF; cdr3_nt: TGCAGTGCCTTCCGGACGGAGGGCTACACCTTC
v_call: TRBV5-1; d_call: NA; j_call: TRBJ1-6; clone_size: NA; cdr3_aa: CASSLGDSYNSPLHF; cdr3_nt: TGCGCCAGCAGCTTGGGGGACTCCTATAATTCACCCCTCCACTTT
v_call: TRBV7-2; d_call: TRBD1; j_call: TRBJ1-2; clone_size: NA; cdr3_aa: CASSLGTGSYGYTF; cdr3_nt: TGTGCCAGCAGCTTAGGGACAGGGAGCTATGGCTACACCTTC
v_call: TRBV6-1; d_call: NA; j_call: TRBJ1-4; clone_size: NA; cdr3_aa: CASTPRAANEKLFF; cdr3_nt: TGTGCCAGCACCCCTAGGGCGGCTAATGAAAAACTGTTTTTT
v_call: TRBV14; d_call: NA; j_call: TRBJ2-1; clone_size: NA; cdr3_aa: CASSQVGQDNEQFF; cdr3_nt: TGTGCCAGCAGCCAAGTGGGCCAAGACAATGAGCAGTTCTTC
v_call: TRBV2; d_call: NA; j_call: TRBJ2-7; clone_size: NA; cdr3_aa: CASSEALGAAPYEQYF; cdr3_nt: TGTGCCAGCAGTGAAGCGCTTGGGGCGGCTCCCTACGAGCAGTACTTC
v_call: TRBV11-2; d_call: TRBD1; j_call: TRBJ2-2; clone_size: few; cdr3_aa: CASSLIRDRPNTGELFF; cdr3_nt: TGTGCCAGCAGCTTGATTCGGGACAGGCCCAACACCGGGGAGCTGTTTTTT
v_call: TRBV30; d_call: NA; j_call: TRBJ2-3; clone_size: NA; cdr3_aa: CAWSVRLGDTQYF; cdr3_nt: TGTGCCTGGAGTGTACGTTTAGGTGATACGCAGTATTTT
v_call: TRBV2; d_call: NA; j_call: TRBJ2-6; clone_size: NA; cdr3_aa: CASRYRVQGSSGANVLTF; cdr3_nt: TGTGCCAGCAGATACCGGGTCCAGGGATCATCTGGGGCCAACGTCCTGACTTTC
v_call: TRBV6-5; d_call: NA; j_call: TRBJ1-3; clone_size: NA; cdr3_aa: CASSFGVSGNTIYF; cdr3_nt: TGTGCCAGCTCTTTTGGTGTTTCTGGAAACACCATATATTTT
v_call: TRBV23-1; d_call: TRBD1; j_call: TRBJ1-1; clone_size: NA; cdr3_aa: CASSQRTGLGTEAFF; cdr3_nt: TGCGCCAGCAGTCAACGGACAGGTTTGGGCACTGAAGCTTTCTTT
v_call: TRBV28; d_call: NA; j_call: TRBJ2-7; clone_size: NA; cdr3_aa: CASNPMAGETYEQYF; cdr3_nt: TGTGCCAGCAATCCGATGGCAGGGGAAACCTACGAGCAGTACTTC
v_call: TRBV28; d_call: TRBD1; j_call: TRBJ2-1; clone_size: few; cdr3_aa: CASSQTGDDYNEQFF; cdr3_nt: TGTGCCAGCAGCCAGACAGGGGACGACTACAATGAGCAGTTCTTC
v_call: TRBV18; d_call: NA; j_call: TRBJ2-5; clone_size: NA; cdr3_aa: CASSLRDFTAGQYF; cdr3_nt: TGTGCCAGCTCACTAAGGGACTTTACAGCGGGCCAGTACTTC
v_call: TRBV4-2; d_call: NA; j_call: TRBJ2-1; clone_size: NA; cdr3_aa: CASSRSTGRTYNEQFF; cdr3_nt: TGTGCCAGCAGCCGATCGACAGGGAGGACCTACAATGAGCAGTTCTTC
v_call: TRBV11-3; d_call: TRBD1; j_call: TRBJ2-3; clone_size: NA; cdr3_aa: CASSEGQGTDTQYF; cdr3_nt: TGTGCCAGCAGCGAGGGACAGGGCACAGATACGCAGTATTTT
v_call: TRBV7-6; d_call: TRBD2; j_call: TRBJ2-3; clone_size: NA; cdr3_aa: CASSSPLDQRGRADTQYF; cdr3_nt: TGTGCCAGCAGCTCGCCTCTGGACCAGCGGGGGAGAGCAGATACGCAGTATTTT
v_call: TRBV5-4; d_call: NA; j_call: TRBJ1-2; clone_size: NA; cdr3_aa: CASSLAADGYTF; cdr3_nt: TGTGCCAGCAGCTTGGCAGCAGATGGCTACACCTTC
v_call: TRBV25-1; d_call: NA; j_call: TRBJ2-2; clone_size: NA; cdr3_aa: CASSEYLQLGAGELFF; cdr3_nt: TGTGCCAGCAGTGAATATCTCCAGCTTGGCGCCGGGGAGCTGTTTTTT
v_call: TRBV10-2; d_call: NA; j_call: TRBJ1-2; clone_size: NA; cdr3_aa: CASSESEGEMGYTF; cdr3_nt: TGCGCCAGCAGTGAGTCTGAAGGGGAAATGGGCTACACCTTC
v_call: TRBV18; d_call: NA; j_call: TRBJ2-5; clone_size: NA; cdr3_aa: CASSPRRETQYF; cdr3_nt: TGTGCCAGCTCTCCACGGCGAGAGACCCAGTACTTC
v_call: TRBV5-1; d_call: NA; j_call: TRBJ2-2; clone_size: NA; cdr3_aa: CASSLDGSLNTGELFF; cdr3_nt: TGCGCCAGCAGCTTGGATGGGAGCCTGAACACCGGGGAGCTGTTTTTT